The 6 T cell receptor beta chains in this list originate from one sample, sequenced in a study of CD8 T cells in Susac syndrome. With random hexamers, reverse transcription was performed on roughly 0.5 to 1 ug of RNA. TCRdb fed the immunoSEQ multiplex PCR reads into MiXCR, producing one record per CDR3 protein. The sample holds approximately 190,000 distinct CDR3 sequences, around 95% seen once. The sample was CD4+ T cells from PBMCs. The receptors were sampled from a human donor with Susac syndrome.

The chain uses TRBV24-1 and TRBJ2-1; either TRBD1 or TRBD2 may fit D (5 bases each). V lost 7 bases to trimming and J lost 6 bases, with 12 bases between them. This CDR3 contains 13 residues. Germline CDR1 is KGHDR and CDR2 is SFDVKD. CDR3 nucleotide sequence: TGTGCCACCAGGGGGGACCAGGGCAATGAGCAGTTCTTC. Translating gives CATRGDQGNEQFF.

This chain connects TRBV20-1 to TRBJ2-5; 10 bases agree with TRBD2. Germline-derived CDR1 and CDR2 are DFQATT and SNEGSKA (reference sequence). V lost 0 bases and J lost 0; bases outside the gene matches: 4. The CDR3 length is 16 residues. As DNA, the CDR3 is TGCAGTGCTAGAGAGGGGCTAGCGGGGGACCAAGAGACCCAGTACTTC. Protein product: CSAREGLAGDQETQYF.

The chain employs TRBV24-1 and TRBJ2-2; D uncertain. Germline CDR1 is KGHDR and CDR2 is SFDVKD. This CDR3 region has 13 residues. V lost 4 bases to trimming and J lost 5 bases, with 7 bases between them. In nucleotides, the CDR3 is TGTGCCACCAGTGAACGGAGAACCGGGGAGCTGTTTTTT. This sequence encodes CATSERRTGELFF.

The chain couples TRBV4-1 to TRBJ2-1; TRBD1 aligns across 7 bases. The length of the CDR3 is 18 residues. Trimming cost V 1 base and J 2 bases; bases outside gene matches: 11. Looked up from germline, CDR1 is MGHRA and CDR2 is YSYEKL. DNA for the CDR3: TGCGCCAGCAGCCAAGGTCCCAGGGGGAGAAAACCCTACAATGAGCAGTTCTTC. Amino acid sequence: CASSQGPRGRKPYNEQFF.

This clonotype appeared a single time. V usage is TRBV7-2 and J usage is TRBJ2-7; D is possibly TRBD2 (7 bases). Germline CDR1 and CDR2: SGHTA and FQGNSA. CDR3 length: 17 residues. The germline V and J ends were trimmed by 1 base and 6 bases, with 22 bases remaining between them. The CDR3 nucleotides read TGTGCCAGCAGCTTAGGCGGCGGGGGCATAGCCGGCCGCGAGCAGTACTTC. Translating gives CASSLGGGGIAGREQYF.

V gene TRBV6-2 or TRBV6-3 combines with J gene TRBJ2-2, with no clear D. The V and J ends lost 6 bases and 5 bases respectively, with 7 bases between them. CDR1 is MNHEY and CDR2 is SVGEGT in the germline V gene. The length of the CDR3 is 12 residues. CDR3 protein: CASREATGELFF. CDR3 sequence (DNA): TGTGCCAGCAGGGAAGCAACCGGGGAGCTGTTTTTT.